These 32 T cell receptor beta chains were sequenced from one sample in a study of blood T cell repertoires in COVID-19. Measured with immunoSEQ multiplex PCR; TCRdb has only the in-frame clones, and not every one. The data contain 100,000 to 150,000 clones, about 80% of them singletons. Sample: peripheral blood. The receptor source for this set is a man aged 40-50 years with active or convalescent COVID-19.

J is TRBJ1-2 and V is TRBV12-3 or TRBV12-4, with 8 bases identical to TRBD1. V shed 8 bases, J shed 8 bases, and the junction held 7 bases outside the gene matches. The CDR3 is 12 amino acids. The CDR3 loop reads CASRWTGRGYTF. CDR3 DNA sequence: TGTGCCAGCCGCTGGACAGGGCGAGGCTACACCTTC.

In nucleotides, the CDR3 is TGCGCCAGCAGCTTAAACAGGGAAGCCGGGGAGCTGTTTTTT. Translation: CASSLNREAGELFF. This chain connects TRBV5-1 to TRBJ2-2, with TRBD1 as a possible D gene (6 bases). The CDR3 has 14 amino acids. Per the germline V gene, CDR1 is SGHRS and CDR2 is YFSETQ. Trimming removed 2 bases at V and 6 bases at J, with 11 bases between.

This rearrangement joins TRBV30 to TRBJ1-6, with D uncertain. The germline gives CDR1 GTSNPN, CDR2 SVGIG (reference sequence). The CDR3 extends over 13 amino acids. The CDR3 here is CAQERLPGSPLHF. The CDR3, as DNA: TGTGCTCAGGAAAGGCTGCCCGGCTCACCCCTCCACTTT.

This clone was observed a single time. The J gene is TRBJ1-1, the V gene TRBV10-2; 7 bases are a match to TRBD1. Per germline, CDR1 WSHSY and CDR2 SAAADI. This CDR3 has 12 residues. With 10 bases clipped from V and 3 bases from J, the junction kept 5 bases outside the gene matches. CDR3 residues: CATFQGDTEAFF. The CDR3 DNA reads TGCGCCACCTTTCAGGGGGACACTGAAGCTTTCTTT.

The V gene is TRBV7-9, the J gene TRBJ2-2, with D uncertain. Germline CDR1 reads SEHNR; CDR2 reads FQNEAQ (reference sequence). The ends were cut back, 8 bases at V and 8 bases at J, with 18 bases in the middle. The CDR3 is 14 amino acids. In nucleotides, the CDR3 is TGTGCCAGCCCCTTTTCGACTCAGCTAGGGGAGCTGTTTTTT. Translating gives CASPFSTQLGELFF.

V gene TRBV6-5 combines with J gene TRBJ1-1, with no clear D. The germline V and J ends were trimmed by 8 bases and 4 bases, with 20 bases remaining between them. CDR1 MNHEY and CDR2 SVGAGI come from the germline V gene. The CDR3 sequence is 15 residues long. In DNA form, the CDR3 reads TGTGCCAGCTCACGTGACCGGGTTGTGGGCACTGAAGCTTTCTTT. Residues: CASSRDRVVGTEAFF.

The V gene is TRBV3-1 (or the pseudogene TRBV3-2), the J gene TRBJ2-7, with D perhaps TRBD1 (5 bases). The V gene lost 1 base and the J gene lost 3 bases, with 10 bases spanning the gap. This CDR3 contains 14 residues. The germline CDR1 and CDR2 sequences are LGHDT and YNNKEL (reference sequence). CDR3 nucleotide sequence: TGTGCCAGCAGCCAAGTCCAGGGCCGCTACGAGCAGTACTTC. It yields the protein CASSQVQGRYEQYF.

A single count supports this clone. J is TRBJ1-3 and V is TRBV7-2; 10 positions match TRBD1. CDR3 length: 15 residues. In germline, CDR1 is SGHTA, CDR2 FQGNSA. Trimming took 4 bases from V and 6 from J; bases not matched to a gene: 6. The CDR3 loop reads CASSYGQGVVNTIYF. The CDR3 coding sequence is TGTGCCAGCAGCTATGGACAGGGGGTCGTAAACACCATATATTTT.

V gene TRBV5-1 combines with J gene TRBJ2-1, with 9 bases that match TRBD2. Germline lookup yields CDR1 SGHRS and CDR2 YFSETQ. V was pared by 1 base and J by 2 bases, with 1 base of the junction left unmatched. This CDR3 is 15 amino acids long. The CDR3 is CASSLSGGPYNEQFF. The CDR3 DNA reads TGCGCCAGCAGCTTGAGCGGGGGGCCCTACAATGAGCAGTTCTTC.

The genes are TRBV5-6 and TRBJ1-3, with D uncertain. Germline assignment: CDR1 SGHDT and CDR2 YYEEEE. The CDR3 runs 15 residues. V was shortened by 6 bases and J by 0 bases, with 13 bases between the two germline ends. CDR3 loop: CASTSLRSSGNTIYF. For the CDR3, the DNA is TGTGCCAGCACCTCCTTGAGGAGCTCTGGAAACACCATATATTTT. The complete variable domain, with remaining parts taken from reference TRBV5-6 and TRBJ1-3, reads DAGVTQSPTHLIKTRGQQVTLRCSPKSGHDTVSWYQQALGQGPQFIFQYYEEEERQRGNFPDRFSGHQFPNYSSELNVNALLLGDSALYLCASTSLRSSGNTIYFGEGSWLTVV.

This clone occurred a few times. The same CDR3 also results from other DNA sequences found in this sample. The chain employs TRBV6-5 and TRBJ2-6, with D possibly TRBD1 on 5 matching bases. The CDR3 is made up of 16 amino acids. The V end lost 0 bases, the J end lost 2 bases, and 8 bases lay between the germline ends. Per germline, CDR1 MNHEY and CDR2 SVGAGI. CDR3: CASSYSSGTGANVLTF. CDR3 sequence (DNA): TGTGCCAGCAGTTACTCGTCAGGGACTGGGGCCAACGTCCTGACTTTC.

The rearrangement uses TRBV7-9 and TRBJ1-2; D is perhaps TRBD1 (6 bases). This CDR3 spans 17 amino acids. Trimming removed 5 bases at V and 0 bases at J, with 19 bases between. Germline lookup yields CDR1 SEHNR and CDR2 FQNEAQ (reference sequence). The CDR3 DNA is TGTGCCAGCAGCCCCAGGGACGACAGGCTAACTAACTATGGCTACACCTTC. The encoded protein is CASSPRDDRLTNYGYTF.

CDR3 sequence reads: CASSQGGDPHIQYF. CDR3 coding DNA: TGTGCCAGCTCACAAGGGGGCGATCCCCACATTCAGTACTTC. This chain connects TRBV18 to TRBJ2-4; 7 nucleotides match TRBD1. The CDR3 is made up of 14 amino acids. V was pared by 4 bases and J by 8 bases, with 8 bases of the junction left unmatched. CDR1 and CDR2 (germline): KGHSH, LQKENI.

The CDR3, as DNA: TGTGCCAGTAGTCTCCGACAGAACAATGAAAAACTGTTTTTT. It specifies CASSLRQNNEKLFF. The rearrangement uses TRBV19 and TRBJ1-4; maybe TRBD1 (5 bases). Germline-derived CDR1 and CDR2 are LNHDA and SQIVND (reference sequence). This CDR3 has 14 amino acids. V was clipped by 5 bases and J by 5 bases, with 12 bases between them.

The gene calls are TRBV30 and TRBJ2-5; TRBD2 aligns across 10 bases. Trimming cost V 5 bases and J 4 bases; bases outside gene matches: 7. This CDR3 spans 14 amino acids. Per germline, CDR1 GTSNPN and CDR2 SVGIG (reference sequence). Here the CDR3 reads CAWSLAGGGETQYF. CDR3 bases: TGTGCCTGGTCCTTAGCGGGGGGAGGAGAGACCCAGTACTTC.

The CDR3 is CASSEGTGWTDTQYF. The DNA of the CDR3 is TGTGCCAGCAGTGAAGGGACAGGGTGGACAGATACGCAGTATTTT. The rearrangement links TRBV6-1 to TRBJ2-3; TRBD1 matches 8 bases. Trimming at V came to 1 base and at J to 3 bases, leaving 3 bases not matched to a gene. From germline, CDR1 is MNHNS and CDR2 SASEGT. The CDR3 loop spans 15 amino acids.

J is TRBJ1-5 and V is TRBV7-2; perhaps TRBD1 as D (5 bases). This CDR3 region has 14 residues. Trimming cost V 7 bases and J 6 bases, with 16 bases left between them. Germline lookup yields CDR1 SGHTA and CDR2 FQGNSA. The CDR3 bases are TGTGCCAGCAACATGGGGGGGGAGGGTCAGCCCCAGCATTTT. Protein sequence: CASNMGGEGQPQHF. The full variable domain, completed using reference TRBV7-2 and TRBJ1-5, is GAGVSQSPSNKVTEKGKDVELRCDPISGHTALYWYRQSLGQGLEFLIYFQGNSAPDKSGLPSDRFSAERTGGSVSTLTIQRTQQEDSAVYLCASNMGGEGQPQHFGDGTRLSIL.

There are a few counts of this clone. The chain combines TRBV7-8 with TRBJ2-2, with D possibly being TRBD1 (6 bases). V was shortened by 5 bases and J by 6 bases, with 22 bases between the two germline ends. There are 17 residues in the CDR3. Germline V gene sequence: CDR1 SGHVS, CDR2 FQNEAQ. The CDR3, as DNA: TGTGCCAGCAGCCGCAGGGGTAACGGGGATGTCTCCGGGGAGCTGTTTTTT. Translation: CASSRRGNGDVSGELFF.

In this sample, this clone turned up a few times. The chain recombines TRBV3-1 (or the pseudogene TRBV3-2) with TRBJ2-2, with 7 bases aligning to TRBD2. V lost 3 bases to trimming and J lost 6 bases; unmatched junction nucleotides: 7. CDR3 length equals 15 residues. CDR1 and CDR2 (germline): LGHDT, YNNKEL (reference sequence). The CDR3 coding sequence is TGTGCCAGCAGCCAGTGGACTAGAGAGGCCGGGGAGCTGTTTTTT. Translation: CASSQWTREAGELFF.

J is TRBJ2-7 and V is TRBV6-2 or TRBV6-3; D not certain. The CDR3 has 13 amino acids. Germline CDR1 reads MNHEY; CDR2 reads SVGEGT. V dropped 2 bases and J dropped 2 bases, with 7 bases sitting between them. The CDR3 region has the DNA TGTGCCAGCAGTTACAGGAGTACCTACGAGCAGTACTTC. This encodes CASSYRSTYEQYF.

The chain joins TRBV27 to TRBJ1-1, with D possibly matching TRBD1 (6 bases). V dropped 6 bases and J dropped 5 bases, with 13 bases sitting between them. This CDR3 contains 13 residues. Per the germline V gene, CDR1 is MNHEY and CDR2 is SMNVEV (reference sequence). Here the CDR3 DNA reads TGTGCCAGCAGGACAGGAACGGGGACTGAAGCTTTCTTT. Its translation is CASRTGTGTEAFF.

The chain links TRBV30 to TRBJ1-1; weak D call: TRBD1 (6 bases). The V gene lost 0 bases and the J gene lost 0 bases, with 14 bases spanning the gap. Germline CDR1 GTSNPN, CDR2 SVGIG (reference sequence). The CDR3 consists of 16 residues. CDR3 coding DNA: TGTGCCTGGAGTGTAGAAGGCAGGGGCTTGAACACTGAAGCTTTCTTT. Its protein product is CAWSVEGRGLNTEAFF. Drawing the rest from reference TRBV30 and TRBJ1-1, the complete variable domain is SQTIHQWPATLVQPVGSPLSLECTVEGTSNPNLYWYRQAAGRGLQLLFYSVGIGQISSEVPQNLSASRPQDRQFILSSKKLLLSDSGFYLCAWSVEGRGLNTEAFFGQGTRLTVV.

This chain links TRBV7-9 with TRBJ2-5; the match to TRBD2 covers 10 bases. Germline V gene lookup returns CDR1 SEHNR and CDR2 FQNEAQ (reference sequence). Trimming took 6 bases from V and 4 from J; bases not matched to a gene: 8. The CDR3 totals 15 residues. The CDR3 DNA reads as TGTGCCAGCAGTCGGAGCGGGGGGGCCGGAGAGACCCAGTACTTC. Translating it yields CASSRSGGAGETQYF.

The rearrangement uses TRBV6-5 and TRBJ1-3; 10 bases agree with TRBD1. The J segment lost 3 bases and the V segment lost 2 bases, leaving 1 base of the junction unmatched. Germline-derived CDR1 and CDR2 are MNHEY and SVGAGI. The CDR3 length is 15 residues. The CDR3 sequence is CASSYGTGVGNTIYF. CDR3 in DNA: TGTGCCAGCAGTTACGGGACAGGGGTTGGAAACACCATATATTTT.

This rearrangement joins TRBV5-6 to TRBJ2-3, with 12 bases identical to TRBD1. This CDR3 contains 16 residues. Germline V CDR1 and CDR2: SGHDT, YYEEEE. J was trimmed by 1 base and V by 2 bases; bases with no gene match: 2. In nucleotides, the CDR3 is TGTGCCAGCAGCTTCCGGGACAGGGGGCGCACAGATACGCAGTATTTT. Protein: CASSFRDRGRTDTQYF.

In this sample, this clone turned up a few times. The chain has TRBV11-2 and TRBJ1-5; no clear D. This CDR3 has 14 residues. Trimming left V 1 base short and J 7 bases short, with 11 bases between. Germline V gene lookup returns CDR1 SGHAT and CDR2 FQNNGV. CDR3: CASSLGGVEQPQHF. As DNA, the CDR3 is TGTGCCAGCAGCTTAGGTGGAGTTGAACAGCCCCAGCATTTT.

This rearrangement joins TRBV19 to TRBJ1-2, with TRBD1 matching over 7 bases. Germline V gene lookup returns CDR1 LNHDA and CDR2 SQIVND (reference sequence). The CDR3 totals 16 residues. V gave up 4 bases and J gave up 6 bases; unmatched junction bases: 14. CDR3 DNA sequence: TGTGCCAGTAGTAACTCCCAGGGACAGCCCTCCAATGGCTACACCTTC. Its translation: CASSNSQGQPSNGYTF.

The CDR3 coding sequence is TGTGCCAGCAGTATAACGGGAGGCAAAAACATTCAGTACTTC. This codes for CASSITGGKNIQYF. This chain links TRBV27 with TRBJ2-4, with 7 bases matching TRBD2. The CDR3 is 14 amino acids. With V trimmed by 5 bases and J by 3 bases, 4 bases remained unmatched. The germline V gene encodes CDR1 MNHEY and CDR2 SMNVEV (reference sequence).

The gene calls are TRBV21-1 and TRBJ2-5; the table gives TRBD2 as D, unverified against the DNA. TRBV21-1 has pseudogene status. This CDR3 is 15 amino acids long. The CDR3 reads CASSKARAYQETQYF. Written as DNA, the CDR3 is TGTGCCAGCAGCAAAGCGCGGGCGTACCAAGAGACCCAGTACTTC.

This chain uses TRBV12-3 or TRBV12-4 with TRBJ1-1; D perhaps matches TRBD1 (6 bases). Between the trimmed V and J ends, which lost 6 bases and 6 bases, there was a span of 8 bases. The CDR3 covers 11 residues. The CDR3: CASSRQAEAFF. CDR3 sequence (DNA): TGTGCCAGCAGCCGACAGGCTGAAGCTTTCTTT.

The chain links TRBV7-2 to TRBJ1-2, with unresolved D. The CDR3 length is 12 residues. Germline CDR1 reads SGHTA; CDR2 reads FQGNSA. V gave up 5 bases and J gave up 4 bases, with 8 bases separating them. CDR3 loop: CASSPPGYGYTF. CDR3 DNA: TGTGCCAGCAGCCCCCCAGGCTATGGCTACACCTTC. Looking up the rest from reference TRBV7-2 and TRBJ1-2 gives the full variable domain: GAGVSQSPSNKVTEKGKDVELRCDPISGHTALYWYRQSLGQGLEFLIYFQGNSAPDKSGLPSDRFSAERTGGSVSTLTIQRTQQEDSAVYLCASSPPGYGYTFGSGTRLTVV.

The sample holds a few counts of this clone. The V gene is TRBV7-2, the J gene TRBJ2-5; 7 bases line up with TRBD2. Germline assignment: CDR1 SGHTA and CDR2 FQGNSA. The trim removed 4 bases at V and 5 bases at J, leaving 7 bases unmatched. The CDR3 has 14 amino acids. As DNA, the CDR3 is TGTGCCAGCAGCTGGGGGGGGAGCGCGGAGACCCAGTACTTC. Translation: CASSWGGSAETQYF.